Each of the 30 T cell receptor beta chains below was sequenced from the same sample in a study of T-cell reconstitution after alpha-beta-depleted transplantation in children. Researchers prepared the TCRbeta library using unique molecular identifiers, the study reports. One entry per CDR3 protein, called by TCRdb with MiXCR from the PCR reads. The sample holds hundreds of thousands of distinct CDR3 sequences, approximately 17% seen once. Sequenced material: PBMCs, mostly from graft donor cells, taken 360 days after TCRalphabeta/CD19-depleted stem cell transplant. All receptors derive from a male patient aged 2-10 years who had a stem cell transplant for acute lymphoblastic leukemia, so the T cells may come from the graft donor.

This clonotype has just a few counts. V and J are TRBV18 and TRBJ2-5; D is perhaps TRBD1 or TRBD2 (5 bases each). Trimming pared 3 bases from V and 4 bases from J, leaving 18 bases between. The CDR3 consists of 16 residues. Germline V CDR1 and CDR2: KGHSH, LQKENI. The CDR3: CASSPLGTRQLETQYF. The CDR3 nucleotides are TGTGCCAGCTCACCCCTCGGGACCCGTCAACTAGAGACCCAGTACTTC.

In this sample, this clonotype turned up many times. The CDR3 is CASSSRDRLSEQYF. The CDR3 region has the DNA TGTGCCAGCTCAAGCCGGGACAGGCTTTCTGAGCAGTACTTC. The chain carries TRBV18 and TRBJ2-7; TRBD1 aligns across 8 bases. Germline V CDR1 and CDR2: KGHSH, LQKENI. The CDR3 covers 14 residues. Trimming cost V 5 bases and J 7 bases; bases outside gene matches: 10. The full variable domain, completed using reference TRBV18 and TRBJ2-7, is NAGVMQNPRHLVRRRGQEARLRCSPMKGHSHVYWYRQLPEEGLKFMVYLQKENIIDESGMPKERFSAEFPKEGPSILRIQQVVRGDSAAYFCASSSRDRLSEQYFGPGTRLTVT.

This chain connects TRBV29-1 to TRBJ2-5; 7 positions agree with TRBD1. This CDR3 has 13 residues. The germline V gene encodes CDR1 SQVTM and CDR2 ANQGSEA. V gave up 4 bases and J gave up 2 bases; unmatched junction bases: 4. Here the CDR3 DNA reads TGCAGCGTTGCGGGACAGCAACAAGAGACCCAGTACTTC. This codes for CSVAGQQQETQYF.

This clonotype has ten or more counts. The V call is TRBV20-1, the J call TRBJ2-3; D possibly corresponds to TRBD1 (6 bases). CDR1 and CDR2 from the germline V gene are DFQATT and SNEGSKA (reference sequence). The CDR3 spans 15 residues. Trimming left V 0 bases short and J 2 bases short, with 12 bases between. DNA of the CDR3: TGCAGTGCTAGAGATCTGGGACAACTCACAGATACGCAGTATTTT. Residues: CSARDLGQLTDTQYF.

The chain recombines TRBV7-2 with TRBJ2-1; D not certain. The CDR3 is made up of 11 amino acids. V lost 5 bases and J lost 12, with 11 bases in between. The V gene's germline CDR1 is SGHTA and CDR2 FQGNSA. CDR3 nucleotide sequence: TGTGCCAGCAGCCTCCGATCACCGCAGTTCTTC. Residues: CASSLRSPQFF.

This clonotype was observed at least ten times. This chain joins TRBV10-3 and TRBJ2-3, with D hard to call. The germline V and J ends were trimmed by 0 bases and 5 bases, with 6 bases remaining between them. Germline CDR1 and CDR2: ENHRY and SYGVKD. The CDR3 loop spans 13 amino acids. The CDR3 DNA sequence: TGTGCCATCAGTGAGTCGAACGAAGATACGCAGTATTTT. Translation: CAISESNEDTQYF.

This clonotype was recorded many times. V and J are TRBV7-9 and TRBJ2-7; the match to TRBD1 covers 9 bases. Germline V lookup: CDR1 SEHNR, CDR2 FQNEAQ (reference sequence). The CDR3 covers 14 residues. The V and J ends lost 5 bases and 4 bases, in that order; junction bases with no gene match: 6. Here the CDR3 reads CASSPRDREYEQYF. The CDR3 DNA follows: TGTGCCAGCAGCCCCCGGGACAGGGAGTACGAGCAGTACTTC.

This clonotype turned up a few times. The chain couples TRBV5-1 to TRBJ2-5; D is uncertain. The CDR3 totals 15 residues. The V gene's germline CDR1 is SGHRS and CDR2 YFSETQ. V shed 0 bases and J shed 5 bases, with 14 bases lying between them. The CDR3 loop reads CASSLVSINDETQYF. The CDR3 DNA reads TGCGCCAGCAGCTTGGTATCAATCAACGACGAGACCCAGTACTTC.

This chain uses TRBV3-1 with TRBJ2-3; tentatively, D is TRBD1 (6 bases). The CDR3 has 14 residues. The V and J ends lost 3 bases and 4 bases respectively, with 11 bases between them. The germline V gene encodes CDR1 LGHDT and CDR2 YNNKEL (reference sequence). This CDR3 is CASSQGHMADTQYF. CDR3 sequence (DNA): TGTGCCAGCAGCCAGGGACACATGGCAGATACGCAGTATTTT.

This clonotype was observed at least ten times. The V gene is TRBV10-3, the J gene TRBJ2-5; 7 nucleotides agree with TRBD2. After removal of 8 bases from V and 1 base from J, the junction contained 4 bases not matched to a gene. CDR3 length: 13 residues. CDR1 is ENHRY, CDR2 SYGVKD, per germline. CDR3 sequence reads: CAISPSGQETQYF. The CDR3 nucleotides are TGTGCCATCTCCCCTAGCGGCCAAGAGACCCAGTACTTC.

On this clonotype itself: The conserved closing phenylalanine or tryptophan is absent in this CDR3, likely reflecting a read error. Because the CDR3's place on the DNA is in doubt, the DNA is left out and the CDR3 is given as listed by TCRdb. This sequence joins TRBV29-1 and TRBJ1-1. The CDR3 spans 9 residues, counting both ends. Germline V gene data show CDR1 as SQVTM and CDR2 as ANQGSEA. The CDR3 region is CSVRESDHG.

The table lists this clonotype with a few counts. The chain recombines TRBV2 with TRBJ2-2; D remains ambiguous. CDR3 length: 14 amino acids. Germline-derived CDR1 and CDR2 are SNHLY and FYNNEI. Deletions cut 6 bases from V and 1 base from J, with 9 bases between. In nucleotides, the CDR3 is TGTGCCAGCAGGTTGGCAGGGAACACCGGGGAGCTGTTTTTT. Protein product: CASRLAGNTGELFF.

V gene TRBV10-3 combines with J gene TRBJ2-1, with D possibly matching TRBD2 (5 bases). Germline CDR1 is ENHRY and CDR2 is SYGVKD. The CDR3 length is 16 residues. V was cut by 0 bases and J by 6 bases, with 15 bases left in between. The CDR3 coding sequence is TGTGCCATCAGTGAGTCGGCGGGTTCCTCGTCCAATGAGCAGTTCTTC. As protein: CAISESAGSSSNEQFF.

A few counts support this clonotype. The CDR3 DNA reads TGTGCCTGGGGCGTTGGGGTCAAACCCGGGGAGCTGTTTTTT. It translates to CAWGVGVKPGELFF. This chain connects TRBV30 to TRBJ2-2; D remains unclear. V lost 5 bases and J lost 6, with 16 bases in between. The CDR3 consists of 14 residues. Germline V gene lookup returns CDR1 GTSNPN and CDR2 SVGIG (reference sequence).

The V and J genes are TRBV4-2 and TRBJ2-5, with D perhaps matching TRBD1 or TRBD2 (6 bases each). Trimming shortened V by 1 base and J by 2 bases, and 17 bases separated the two germline ends. The CDR3 is made up of 17 amino acids. Germline CDR1 reads LGHNA; CDR2 reads YNFKEQ. The CDR3 sequence: CASSQGNQGRQQETQYF. The CDR3 nucleotides read TGTGCCAGCAGCCAAGGGAATCAGGGGAGGCAGCAAGAGACCCAGTACTTC.

This clonotype was counted between two and nine times. This rearrangement joins TRBV29-1 to TRBJ1-1, with D unclear. CDR1 and CDR2 from the germline V gene are SQVTM and ANQGSEA. This CDR3 region has 13 residues. V was clipped by 4 bases and J by 3 bases, with 12 bases between them. The CDR3 loop is CSVGLGSHTEAFF. CDR3 nucleotide sequence: TGCAGCGTTGGGTTGGGATCACACACTGAAGCTTTCTTT.

The J gene is TRBJ2-7, the V gene TRBV6-1, with D perhaps TRBD1 or TRBD2 (5 bases each). Germline CDR1 and CDR2: MNHNS and SASEGT. The V end was cut by 6 bases, the J end by 0 bases, with 15 bases between. This CDR3 is built from 15 residues. The CDR3 loop is CASRSGTASSYEQYF. CDR3 coding DNA: TGTGCCAGCAGGTCCGGGACGGCAAGCTCCTACGAGCAGTACTTC.

In regard to this clonotype: A much larger clone lies a single base off, so this may be a read error. Lacking the conserved final phenylalanine or tryptophan, this CDR3 likely reflects a read error. CDR3 in amino acids: CAISAAGPETQYL. CDR3 in DNA: TGTGCCATCAGTGCGGCCGGACCAGAGACCCAGTACCTC. V usage is TRBV10-3 and J usage is TRBJ2-5; D call uncertain. The germline V and J ends were trimmed by 4 bases and 4 bases, with 10 bases remaining between them. The CDR3 has 13 residues. Germline assignment: CDR1 ENHRY and CDR2 SYGVKD.

CDR3 nucleotide sequence: TGTGCCAGTAGTATTTCTGGGGGAGTAGGCACCGGGGAGCTGTTTTTT. This sequence encodes CASSISGGVGTGELFF. V usage is TRBV19 and J usage is TRBJ2-2, with D tentatively TRBD1 or TRBD2 (5 bases each). The V and J ends lost 3 bases and 4 bases respectively, with 15 bases between them. The CDR3 is 16 residues long. Germline V gene data show CDR1 as LNHDA and CDR2 as SQIVND (reference sequence).

This clonotype has only a few counts. The chain is built from TRBV6-1 and TRBJ2-7, with 8 bases matching TRBD1. Germline V gene sequence: CDR1 MNHNS, CDR2 SASEGT. The CDR3 is 15 amino acids. Unmatched junction bases numbered 8, after V lost 0 bases and J lost 7 bases. Here the CDR3 reads CASSEATGAGLEQYF. CDR3 coding DNA: TGTGCCAGCAGTGAAGCGACAGGGGCGGGGTTGGAGCAGTACTTC.

This clonotype was seen more than once but under ten times. The V call is TRBV5-1, the J call TRBJ2-2; TRBD1 agrees at 7 bases. The V gene end was trimmed by 2 bases and the J gene end by 1 base; junction bases not matched to a gene: 2. CDR3 length: 15 residues. Germline assignment: CDR1 SGHRS and CDR2 YFSETQ. CDR3 protein: CASSFNRGNTGELFF. The CDR3 DNA is TGCGCCAGCAGCTTCAACAGGGGGAACACCGGGGAGCTGTTTTTT.

The genes are TRBV18 and TRBJ2-5; D gene unclear. V lost 2 bases, J lost 2 bases, and 15 bases lay in between. The CDR3 covers 16 residues. Germline CDR1 and CDR2: KGHSH and LQKENI. The CDR3 sequence: CASSPRHSLGQETQYF. Written as DNA, the CDR3 is TGTGCCAGCTCACCAAGGCATAGCCTGGGACAAGAGACCCAGTACTTC.

This clonotype was observed a handful of times. Here the CDR3 DNA reads TGCGCCACCAGGGCCGGGGCAGGAGGGCCCTACGAGCAGTACTTC. Translated, it gives CATRAGAGGPYEQYF. The J gene is TRBJ2-7, the V gene TRBV5-1, with a possible D match to TRBD2 (6 bases). CDR1 is SGHRS, CDR2 YFSETQ, per germline. The ends were cut back, 9 bases at V and 2 bases at J, with 21 bases in the middle. The CDR3 extends over 15 amino acids.

This chain joins TRBV4-1 and TRBJ1-2; D may be TRBD1 (5 bases). The CDR3 totals 15 residues. Germline V lookup: CDR1 MGHRA, CDR2 YSYEKL. Between the trimmed V and J ends, which lost 3 bases and 7 bases, there was a span of 18 bases. CDR3: CASSQILLGDSGYTF. The CDR3 DNA follows: TGCGCCAGCAGCCAGATTTTATTGGGGGATTCTGGCTACACCTTC.

The chain links TRBV5-1 to TRBJ2-1; D tentatively fits TRBD1 or TRBD2 (5 bases each). The CDR3 has 13 residues. Germline CDR1 is SGHRS and CDR2 is YFSETQ. With 5 bases removed from V and 9 bases from J, the gap between germline ends came to 15 bases. The CDR3 here is CASSGGTVLEQFF. CDR3 DNA: TGCGCCAGCAGTGGGGGTACTGTTCTTGAGCAGTTCTTC.

This clonotype was seen only a few times. This rearrangement joins TRBV10-3 to TRBJ1-3; tentatively, D is TRBD1 (5 bases). Germline V gene sequence: CDR1 ENHRY, CDR2 SYGVKD. The CDR3 is 14 amino acids. V dropped 0 bases and J dropped 7 bases, with 10 bases sitting between them. For the CDR3, the DNA is TGTGCCATCAGTGAGTCAGAGGGGAGGAACACCATATATTTT. Translation gives CAISESEGRNTIYF.

The V call is TRBV6-5, the J call TRBJ2-3; 7 bases line up with TRBD2. This CDR3 spans 14 amino acids. The V and J ends lost 3 bases and 4 bases, in that order; junction bases with no gene match: 4. CDR1 MNHEY and CDR2 SVGAGI come from the germline V gene. CDR3 protein: CASSYSAGADTQYF. DNA of the CDR3: TGTGCCAGCAGTTATTCGGCGGGGGCAGATACGCAGTATTTT.

The rearrangement links TRBV14 to TRBJ2-1; a weak D match, TRBD1 (6 bases). CDR3 length equals 14 residues. Germline lookup yields CDR1 SGHDN and CDR2 FVKESK. Trimming shortened V by 0 bases and J by 7 bases, and 10 bases separated the two germline ends. The CDR3 is CASSQDPGVNEQFF. As DNA, the CDR3 is TGTGCCAGCAGCCAAGACCCAGGGGTTAATGAGCAGTTCTTC.

The rearrangement links TRBV2 to TRBJ2-4; either TRBD1 or TRBD2 may fit D (5 bases each). The germline V gene has CDR1 SNHLY and CDR2 FYNNEI. V shed 3 bases and J shed 0 bases, with 18 bases lying between them. The CDR3 extends over 18 amino acids. The CDR3 here is CASSEGPDPTLAKNIQYF. As DNA, the CDR3 is TGTGCCAGCAGTGAGGGACCCGACCCGACTTTAGCCAAAAACATTCAGTACTTC.

This clonotype was detected only a few times. CDR3 region: CAISLTQRGGTDTQYF. The DNA of the CDR3 is TGTGCCATCAGTCTAACTCAGCGGGGGGGCACAGATACGCAGTATTTT. The rearrangement joins TRBV10-3 to TRBJ2-3; 9 bases match TRBD2. V gave up 5 bases and J gave up 1 base; unmatched junction bases: 7. Germline-derived CDR1 and CDR2 are ENHRY and SYGVKD. The CDR3 loop spans 16 amino acids.